A single T cell receptor (beta chain) is shown here with its context. The antigen remains unidentified. V was shortened by 2 bases and J by 8 bases, with 21 bases between the two germline ends. The CDR3 extends over 16 amino acids. Germline V gene sequence: CDR1 SGHTA, CDR2 FQGTGA. These data belong to a study of regulatory dendritic cells for organ transplantation. Study-level results: Mature dendritic cells appeared to drive more memory CD8+ clonal expansion than regulatory ones. Alloreactive memory CD8+ T cell pools varied considerably between individuals.

FACS sorted CD4+ or CD8+ T cells into CD45RA+ naive and CD45RO+ memory. The table came from immunoSEQ multiplex PCR; TCRdb's copy has only in-frame clones and leaves some out. The table records 30,000 to 40,000 clones, around 90% of them present only once. Material for sequencing was naive CD4+ T cells from blood. As for subset: CD45RA+ naive T cells. The TCR originated in a human donor in good health. This chain connects TRBV7-3 to TRBJ1-2; no clear D gene. Here the CDR3 DNA reads TGTGCCAGCAGCTTAGGTCGGCTCACCGGACCGGAAGGCTACACCTTC. Amino acids: CASSLGRLTGPEGYTF.